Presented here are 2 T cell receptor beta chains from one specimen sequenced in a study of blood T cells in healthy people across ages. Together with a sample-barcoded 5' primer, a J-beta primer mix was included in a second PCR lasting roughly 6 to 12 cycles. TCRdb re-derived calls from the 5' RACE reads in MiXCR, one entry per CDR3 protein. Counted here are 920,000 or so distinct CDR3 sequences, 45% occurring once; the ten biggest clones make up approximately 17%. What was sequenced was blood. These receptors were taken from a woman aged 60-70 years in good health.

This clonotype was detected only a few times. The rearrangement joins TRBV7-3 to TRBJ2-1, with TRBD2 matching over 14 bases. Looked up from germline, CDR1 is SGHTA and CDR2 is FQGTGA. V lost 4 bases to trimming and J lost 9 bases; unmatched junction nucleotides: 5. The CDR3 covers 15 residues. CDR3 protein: CASSSGTSGRSEQFF. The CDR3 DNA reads TGTGCCAGCAGCTCCGGGACTAGCGGGAGAAGTGAGCAGTTCTTC.

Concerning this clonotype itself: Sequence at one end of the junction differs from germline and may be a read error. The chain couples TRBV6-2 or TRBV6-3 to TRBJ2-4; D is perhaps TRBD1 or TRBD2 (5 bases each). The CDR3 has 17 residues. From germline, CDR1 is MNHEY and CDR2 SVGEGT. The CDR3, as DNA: TGTGTCAGCAGTCCCCACCGGGGACCTGGGGACAAAAACATTCAGTACTTC. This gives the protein CVSSPHRGPGDKNIQYF.